These 3 T cell receptor beta chains came from one sample sequenced in a study of early T cells in non-severe SARS-CoV-2 infection. From the 5' RACE reads, TCRdb called clonotypes with MiXCR, one entry per CDR3 protein. Here the sample spans approximately 69,000 distinct CDR3 sequences, around 10% being singletons. Sequencing was performed on whole blood, taken at baseline. These TCRs come from an adult who was a healthcare worker with PCR-confirmed SARS-CoV-2 infection or an uninfected control (not recorded which).

The table lists this clonotype with a few counts. The chain links TRBV2 to TRBJ2-7; D not certain. V was pared by 0 bases and J by 2 bases, with 11 bases between. This CDR3 is built from 15 residues. Germline V gives CDR1 SNHLY, CDR2 FYNNEI. CDR3 DNA sequence: TGTGCCAGCAGTGAAGCGCCAGGACCCACCTACGAGCAGTACTTC. Translated, it gives CASSEAPGPTYEQYF.

This clonotype has more than one count but fewer than ten. V usage is TRBV4-1 and J usage is TRBJ2-1, with D hard to call. V gave up 0 bases and J gave up 0 bases, with 12 bases separating them. CDR1 and CDR2 (germline): MGHRA, YSYEKL. This CDR3 spans 17 amino acids. CDR3 sequence reads: CASSQDGRWSSYNEQFF. The DNA of the CDR3 is TGCGCCAGCAGCCAAGATGGACGGTGGAGCTCCTACAATGAGCAGTTCTTC.

This clonotype was picked up many times. The rearrangement uses TRBV7-9 and TRBJ2-3, with D unresolved. Trimming took 2 bases from V and 1 from J, leaving 10 bases between them. CDR3 size: 15 residues. Germline V gives CDR1 SEHNR, CDR2 FQNEAQ (reference sequence). As DNA, the CDR3 is TGTGCCAGCAGCTTATCAGAAGCTGGCACAGATACGCAGTATTTT. It translates to CASSLSEAGTDTQYF. The whole variable domain, remainder taken from reference TRBV7-9 and TRBJ2-3, is DTGVSQNPRHKITKRGQNVTFRCDPISEHNRLYWYRQTLGQGPEFLTYFQNEAQLEKSRLLSDRFSAERPKGSFSTLEIQRTEQGDSAMYLCASSLSEAGTDTQYFGPGTRLTVL.